This T cell receptor beta chain was documented in a study of Ad26.COV2.S vaccination and SARS-CoV-2 variants. The study, taken as a whole, reports: Vaccine recipients had higher spike-specific TCR breadth than placebo recipients. Measurement of non-spike TCR breadth gave similar results in vaccine and placebo recipients. A substantial breadth of spike-specific CD8+ and CD4+ T cell responses after vaccination has been reported.

Libraries were prepared by immunoSEQ multiplex PCR; TCRdb keeps only in-frame clonotypes and omits some of them. This sample yields roughly 700,000 clones, of which about 90% are seen a single time; about 1.5% belongs to the top ten. Stated treatment: 15 to 20 received Ad26.COV2.S at low or high dose, single or two shots; about 5 received placebo; per-sample allocation not given. Collection of the samples took place on day 63 after the first injection of vaccine or placebo. Wuhan-strain SARS-CoV-2 spike was expressed by the Ad26 vector that made up the vaccine. Comments on this clone: Its antigen is unidentified.

The specimen was peripheral blood, collected in a trial of Ad26.COV2.S vaccine versus placebo. The sequence was obtained from a person aged 18-65 years who received the Ad26.COV2.S COVID-19 vaccine or a placebo.

In DNA, the CDR3 is TGTGCCAGCAGCCCCTCCTCTGGGGCCAACGTCCTGACTTTC. It is translated as CASSPSSGANVLTF. The V call is TRBV5-4, the J call TRBJ2-6, with no clear D. V dropped 4 bases and J dropped 0 bases, with 5 bases sitting between them. This CDR3 contains 14 residues. Germline V gives CDR1 SGHNT, CDR2 YYREEE (reference sequence).